This TCR beta chain stems from a study of blood T cell repertoires in COVID-19. The CDR3 sequence is 16 residues long. Germline V gene lookup returns CDR1 MDHEN and CDR2 SYDVKM. V shed 5 bases and J 6 bases; nucleotides not matched to a gene: 7. Clones were sequenced by immunoSEQ multiplex PCR, and TCRdb holds only the in-frame ones, with some missing. Of 40,000 or so clones in the sample, almost 90% were seen once. Sequencing input: peripheral blood. The rearrangement uses TRBV28 and TRBJ2-3; the match to TRBD2 covers 14 bases. The receptor's source is a man aged 55 to 70 with active or convalescent COVID-19. CDR3 protein: CASSGGLAGVADTQYF. The CDR3 nucleotides are TGTGCCAGCAGTGGGGGACTAGCGGGAGTCGCGGATACGCAGTATTTT.